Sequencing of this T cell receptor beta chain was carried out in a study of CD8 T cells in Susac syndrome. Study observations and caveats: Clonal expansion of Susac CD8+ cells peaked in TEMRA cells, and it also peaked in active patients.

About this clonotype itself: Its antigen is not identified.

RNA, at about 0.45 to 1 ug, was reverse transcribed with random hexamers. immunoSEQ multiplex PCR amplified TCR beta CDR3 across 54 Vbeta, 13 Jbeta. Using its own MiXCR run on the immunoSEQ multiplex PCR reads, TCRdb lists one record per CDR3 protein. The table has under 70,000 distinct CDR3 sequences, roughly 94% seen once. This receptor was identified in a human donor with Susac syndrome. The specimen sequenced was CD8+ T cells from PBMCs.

Here the CDR3 reads CASSQDWAAPEGYTF. The CDR3 nucleotides read TGCGCCAGCAGCCAGGACTGGGCCGCCCCGGAGGGCTACACCTTC. V and J are TRBV4-3 and TRBJ1-2; D gene ambiguous. V was pared by 3 bases and J by 8 bases, with 19 bases between. CDR1 LGHNA and CDR2 YSLEER come from the germline V gene. This CDR3 has 15 residues.